This T cell receptor (beta chain) was sequenced for a study of naive and memory T cell subsets. Overall study findings and caveats: TCR transcript changes with activation or differentiation may affect this RNA method.

The library had UMIs added by 3' ligation of an oligonucleotide to TCR cDNA. Amplification of ligated cDNA took four PCR rounds with SP2 and nested alpha and beta constant primers. MiXCR was run by TCRdb on the 5' RACE reads, yielding one entry per CDR3 protein. Among roughly 62,000 distinct CDR3 sequences listed, over 7% were seen once. This clonotype was seen only a few times. What it recognizes is unknown. This TCR came from a male donor in good health.

CDR3 amino acids: CAWSTGTNYNEQFF. Here the CDR3 DNA reads TGTGCCTGGAGTACCGGGACTAACTACAATGAGCAGTTCTTC. V usage is TRBV30 and J usage is TRBJ2-1; 7 nucleotides match TRBD2. CDR1 is GTSNPN, CDR2 SVGIG, per germline (reference sequence). J gave up 3 bases and V 2 bases, and 4 bases lay outside the gene matches. The CDR3 runs to 14 residues.